This TCR beta chain was obtained from a study of blood T cell repertoires in COVID-19. Trimming stripped 3 bases from V and 0 bases from J, with 8 bases between. This CDR3 spans 14 amino acids. Per germline, CDR1 GTSNPN and CDR2 SVGIG (reference sequence). The method was immunoSEQ multiplex PCR; TCRdb's version includes in-frame clones alone and lacks a portion of them. In the table there are approximately 300,000 clones, about 82% of which are singletons. The sequence was obtained from a woman aged 45-59 years with active or convalescent COVID-19. The sample consisted of peripheral blood. The chain couples TRBV30 to TRBJ2-2; D not resolved. CDR3 protein: CAWRLTANTGELFF. CDR3 coding DNA: TGTGCCTGGAGACTTACAGCGAACACCGGGGAGCTGTTTTTT.